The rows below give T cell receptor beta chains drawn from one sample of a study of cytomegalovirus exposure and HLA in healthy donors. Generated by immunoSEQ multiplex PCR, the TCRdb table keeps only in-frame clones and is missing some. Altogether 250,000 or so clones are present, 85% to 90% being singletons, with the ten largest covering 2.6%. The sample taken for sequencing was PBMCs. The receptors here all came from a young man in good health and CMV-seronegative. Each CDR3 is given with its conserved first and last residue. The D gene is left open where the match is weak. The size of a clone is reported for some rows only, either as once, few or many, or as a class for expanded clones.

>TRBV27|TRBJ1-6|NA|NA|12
CASSPQGSPLHF
TGTGCCAGCAGTCCCCAGGGCTCACCCCTCCACTTT
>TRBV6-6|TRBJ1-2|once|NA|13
CASSYGGNYGYTF
TGTGCCAGCAGTTACGGGGGGAACTATGGCTACACCTTC
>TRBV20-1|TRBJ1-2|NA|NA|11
CSAGGDYGYTF
TGCAGTGCGGGGGGGGACTATGGCTACACCTTC
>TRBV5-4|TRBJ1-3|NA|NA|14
CASSSPGGRNTIYF
TGTGCCAGCAGCTCCCCCGGGGGTAGAAACACCATATATTTT
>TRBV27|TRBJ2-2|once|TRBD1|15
CASSLVYRGGGELFF
TGTGCCAGCAGTCTAGTCTACAGGGGCGGCGGGGAGCTGTTTTTT
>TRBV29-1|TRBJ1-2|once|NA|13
CSVLQGATYGYTF
TGCAGCGTCCTTCAGGGCGCTACCTATGGCTACACCTTC
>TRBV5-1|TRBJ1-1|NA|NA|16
CASRSFISAGRTEAFF
TGCGCCAGCAGATCTTTTATATCGGCGGGACGCACTGAAGCTTTCTTT
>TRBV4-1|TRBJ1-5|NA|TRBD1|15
CASSLWTGPNQPQHF
TGCGCCAGCAGCCTCTGGACAGGGCCCAATCAGCCCCAGCATTTT
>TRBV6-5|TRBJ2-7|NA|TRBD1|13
CASRNRGGYEQYF
TGTGCCAGCAGGAACAGGGGTGGGTACGAGCAGTACTTC
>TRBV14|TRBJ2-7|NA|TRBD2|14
CASSWTSGPYEQYF
TGTGCCAGCAGTTGGACTAGCGGACCCTACGAGCAGTACTTC
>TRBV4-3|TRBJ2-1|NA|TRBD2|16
CASSSRTSGVYNEQFF
TGCGCCAGCAGCTCTCGGACTAGCGGGGTGTACAATGAGCAGTTCTTC
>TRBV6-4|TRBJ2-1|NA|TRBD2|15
CASSPGRGLGDEQFF
TGTGCCAGCAGCCCCGGGAGGGGATTGGGAGATGAGCAGTTCTTC
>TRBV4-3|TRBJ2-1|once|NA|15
CASSQVGASYNEQFF
TGCGCCAGCAGCCAAGTTGGGGCCTCCTACAATGAGCAGTTCTTC
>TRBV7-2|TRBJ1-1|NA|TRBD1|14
CASSLDRGETEAFF
TGTGCCAGCAGCCTCGACAGGGGTGAAACTGAAGCTTTCTTT
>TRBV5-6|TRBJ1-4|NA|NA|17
CASSPPPGHDINEKLFF
TGTGCCAGCAGCCCCCCGCCAGGCCACGACATAAATGAAAAACTGTTTTTT
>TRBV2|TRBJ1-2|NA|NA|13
CASSAGRDYGYTF
TGTGCCAGCAGTGCCGGGAGGGACTATGGCTACACCTTC
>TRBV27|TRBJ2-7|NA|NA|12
CASSNSPNLLYF
TGTGCCAGCAGTAATAGTCCGAACCTACTGTACTTC
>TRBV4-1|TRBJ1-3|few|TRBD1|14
CASSQEQGADTIYF
TGCGCCAGCAGCCAAGAGCAGGGGGCTGACACCATATATTTT
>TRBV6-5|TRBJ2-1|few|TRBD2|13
CASRRETYNEQFF
TGTGCCAGCAGGCGGGAGACCTACAATGAGCAGTTCTTC
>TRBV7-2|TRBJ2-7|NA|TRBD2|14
CASSFSGRAYEQYF
TGTGCCAGCAGCTTCTCCGGGAGGGCCTACGAGCAGTACTTC
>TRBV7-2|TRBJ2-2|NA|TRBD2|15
CASSFTGEGVGELFF
TGTGCCAGCAGCTTTACGGGGGAGGGAGTCGGGGAGCTGTTTTTT
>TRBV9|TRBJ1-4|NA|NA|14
CASSVGQGNEKLFF
TGTGCCAGCAGCGTCGGCCAGGGTAATGAAAAACTGTTTTTT
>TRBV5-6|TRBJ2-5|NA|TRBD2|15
CASSQEQRGAGTQYF
TGTGCCAGCAGCCAGGAGCAGCGGGGGGCGGGGACCCAGTACTTC
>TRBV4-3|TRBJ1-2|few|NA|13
CASSQETHLGYTF
TGCGCCAGCAGCCAAGAGACACATCTTGGCTACACCTTC
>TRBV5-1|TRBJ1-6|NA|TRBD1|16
CASSLGGQGSNSPLHF
TGCGCCAGCAGCCTGGGGGGACAGGGTAGTAATTCACCCCTCCACTTT
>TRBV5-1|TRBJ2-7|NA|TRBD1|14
CASMWGTASYEQYF
TGCGCCAGCATGTGGGGGACAGCGAGCTACGAGCAGTACTTC
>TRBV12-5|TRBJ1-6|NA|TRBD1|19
CASGIGGLSRASYNSPLHF
TGTGCTAGTGGAATAGGGGGCCTCTCCCGCGCCTCCTATAATTCACCCCTCCACTTT
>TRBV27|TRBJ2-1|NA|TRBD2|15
CASRTGTSGNNEQFF
TGTGCCAGCAGGACCGGGACTAGCGGTAACAATGAGCAGTTCTTC
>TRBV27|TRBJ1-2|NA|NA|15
CASSLSPTTNYGYTF
TGTGCCAGCAGTTTATCCCCGACTACTAACTATGGCTACACCTTC
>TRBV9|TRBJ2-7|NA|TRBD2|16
CASSASGGASTYEQYF
TGTGCCAGCAGCGCTAGCGGGGGGGCGTCAACTTACGAGCAGTACTTC
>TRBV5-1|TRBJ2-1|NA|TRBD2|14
CASTASGGYNEQFF
TGCGCCAGCACTGCTAGCGGGGGATACAATGAGCAGTTCTTC
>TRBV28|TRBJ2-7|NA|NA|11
CASSSVYEQYF
TGTGCCAGCAGTTCGGTTTACGAGCAGTACTTC
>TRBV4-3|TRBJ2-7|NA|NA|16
CASSQVTDDSGYEQYF
TGCGCCAGCAGCCAAGTTACCGACGACAGTGGCTACGAGCAGTACTTC
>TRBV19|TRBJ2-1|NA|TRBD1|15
CASSTGQGMVNEQFF
TGTGCCAGTAGTACTGGACAGGGGATGGTGAATGAGCAGTTCTTC
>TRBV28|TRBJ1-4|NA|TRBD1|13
CASRDRLNEKLFF
TGTGCCAGCAGGGACAGGCTTAATGAAAAACTGTTTTTT
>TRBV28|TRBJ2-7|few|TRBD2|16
CASSLRPGLASYEQYF
TGTGCCAGCAGTTTACGCCCGGGACTAGCCTCCTACGAGCAGTACTTC
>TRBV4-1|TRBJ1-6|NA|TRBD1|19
CASSQVRGRLSSYNSPLHF
TGCGCCAGCAGCCAAGTCAGGGGGCGACTAAGCTCCTATAATTCACCCCTCCACTTT
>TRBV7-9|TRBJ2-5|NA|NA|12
CASSFRGETQYF
TGTGCCAGCAGCTTCCGGGGAGAGACCCAGTACTTC
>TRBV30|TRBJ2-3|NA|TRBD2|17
CAWSVGKRGGLTDTQYF
TGTGCCTGGAGTGTAGGGAAGCGGGGGGGGCTCACAGATACGCAGTATTTT
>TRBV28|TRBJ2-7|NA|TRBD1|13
CASQVQGTYEQYF
TGTGCCAGTCAAGTACAGGGGACGTACGAGCAGTACTTC
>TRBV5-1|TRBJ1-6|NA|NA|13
CASGPSYNSPLHF
TGCGCCAGCGGCCCCTCCTATAATTCACCCCTCCACTTT
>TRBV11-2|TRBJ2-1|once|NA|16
CASSLVLRSSYNEQFF
TGTGCCAGCAGCTTAGTTTTGCGAAGCTCCTACAATGAGCAGTTCTTC
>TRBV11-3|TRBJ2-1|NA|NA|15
CASSPQGGLGDEQFF
TGTGCCAGCAGCCCTCAGGGGGGTTTAGGCGATGAGCAGTTCTTC